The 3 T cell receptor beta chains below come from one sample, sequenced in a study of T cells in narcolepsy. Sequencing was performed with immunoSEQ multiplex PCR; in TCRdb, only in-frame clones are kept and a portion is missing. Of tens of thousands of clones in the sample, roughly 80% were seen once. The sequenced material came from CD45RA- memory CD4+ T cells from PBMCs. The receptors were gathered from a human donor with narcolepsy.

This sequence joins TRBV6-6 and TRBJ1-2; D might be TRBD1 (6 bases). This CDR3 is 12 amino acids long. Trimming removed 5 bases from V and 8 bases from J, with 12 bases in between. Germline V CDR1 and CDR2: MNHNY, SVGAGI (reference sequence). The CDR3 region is CASSTGFGGYTF. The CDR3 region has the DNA TGTGCCAGCAGTACAGGGTTTGGAGGCTACACCTTC.

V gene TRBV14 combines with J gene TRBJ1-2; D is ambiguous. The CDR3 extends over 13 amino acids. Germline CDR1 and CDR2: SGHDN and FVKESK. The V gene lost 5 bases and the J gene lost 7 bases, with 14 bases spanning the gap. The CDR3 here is CASSTHPAGGYTF. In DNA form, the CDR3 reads TGTGCCAGCAGCACCCATCCCGCCGGTGGCTACACCTTC.

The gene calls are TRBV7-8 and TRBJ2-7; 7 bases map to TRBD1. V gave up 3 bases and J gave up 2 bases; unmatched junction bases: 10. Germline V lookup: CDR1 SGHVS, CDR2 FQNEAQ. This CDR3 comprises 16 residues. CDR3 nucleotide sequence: TGTGCCAGCAGCTTGCATATCTCCGGGACAGCCTACGAGCAGTACTTC. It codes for CASSLHISGTAYEQYF.